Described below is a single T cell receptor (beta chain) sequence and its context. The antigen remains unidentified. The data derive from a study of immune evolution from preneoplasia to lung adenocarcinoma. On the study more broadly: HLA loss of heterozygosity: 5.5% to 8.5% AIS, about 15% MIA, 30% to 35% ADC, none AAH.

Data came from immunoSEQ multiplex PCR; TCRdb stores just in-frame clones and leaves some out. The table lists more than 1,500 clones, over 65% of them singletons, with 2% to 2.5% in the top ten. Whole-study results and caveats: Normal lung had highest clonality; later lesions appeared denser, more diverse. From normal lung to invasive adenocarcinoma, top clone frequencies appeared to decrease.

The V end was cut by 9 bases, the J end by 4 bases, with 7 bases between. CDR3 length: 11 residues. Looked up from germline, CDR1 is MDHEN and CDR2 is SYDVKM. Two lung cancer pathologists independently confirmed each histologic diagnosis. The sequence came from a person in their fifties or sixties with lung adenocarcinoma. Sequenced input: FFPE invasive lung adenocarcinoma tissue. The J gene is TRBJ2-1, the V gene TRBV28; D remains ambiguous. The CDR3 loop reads CASSRYNEQFF. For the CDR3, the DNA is TGTGCCAGTTCGAGGTACAATGAGCAGTTCTTC.